This entry describes one T cell receptor (beta chain). These data come from a study of PD-1 blockade in classical Hodgkin lymphoma. Libraries were prepared by immunoSEQ multiplex PCR; TCRdb keeps only in-frame clonotypes and omits some of them. The table lists around 93,000 clones, roughly 78% of them singletons. The time point here: cycle 4 day 1 (C4D1), after more than 5 weeks of nivolumab. Each and every patient relapsed after autologous stem cell transplantation, and patients got differing brentuximab vedotin exposure. This CDR3 region has 18 residues. V shed 4 bases and J shed 1 base, with 25 bases lying between them. CDR1 SQVTM and CDR2 ANQGSEA come from the germline V gene.

This specimen was peripheral blood mononuclear cells (PBMCs), taken before the fourth cycle of nivolumab. V gene TRBV29-1 combines with J gene TRBJ1-1; D is unclear. The sequence was obtained from a human donor with classical Hodgkin lymphoma. DNA for the CDR3: TGCAGCGTTGTCCCACATTCTCATCTACAGCGGGGGAACACTGAAGCTTTCTTT. Protein sequence: CSVVPHSHLQRGNTEAFF.